The text below deals with one T cell receptor (beta chain). This clonotype was detected ten times or more. There is no known antigen for this receptor. Base qualities were left out, and no much larger clone turns up one base away. The CDR3 contains 12 residues, cysteine and phenylalanine counted. The read is trimmed to its CDR3 DNA, 36 bases read in frame from base 1. The germline V gene gives CDR1 as MNHEY and CDR2 as SVGAGI. V sheds 6 bases and J sheds 10 bases, leaving 15 bases between their ends. To demonstrate the VDJtools post-analysis software, TCR beta repertoires were profiled from the peripheral blood of more than 10 young patients with multiple sclerosis. The multiple sclerosis patients were children and adolescents between roughly 6 and 16 years of age. This sample was included in a study of post-analysis software for immune sequencing data (dated by TCRdb to between 2015 and 2016). For context, the study as a whole: The recorded disease courses included relapsing-remitting, secondary progressive and progressive-relapsing multiple sclerosis, and some patients had no subtype annotation. Patient repertoires were compared against 11 to 12 previously published healthy control repertoires from donors aged roughly 6 to 28 years. A subset of samples was prepared in parallel using single-end sample barcoding, then pooled and co-amplified after Illumina adapter ligation.

Beyond this particular receptor, the publication reports: Significantly lower normalized Chao1 diversity was found in multiple sclerosis patients than in controls, suggesting substantial peripheral T-cell clonal expansion. The multiple sclerosis patient group was slightly younger than the control group. About 5 TRBV segments, including TRBV5-6, TRBV5-1 and TRBV20-1, were significantly more frequent in patients than controls. Direct clustering with F measure showed strong co-clustering of samples prepared in the same batch, prompting a batch-effect correction.

Library creation used PCR. Sequencing relied on an Illumina HiSeq 2500. To reduce PCR and sequencing biases, unique molecular identifiers were built into the TCR beta cDNA libraries. Per 1 to 10 million input T cells, approximately 500,000 cDNA molecules were obtained, such that each molecule approximated one T cell. The patient libraries were prepared and sequenced with the same protocol used for the earlier healthy control dataset. Within a given batch, samples were prepared together, multiplexed and sequenced on the same HiSeq lane. Turning to the authors' computational methods: MIGEC was used to process the raw barcoded reads, and molecular identifier groups with only a single read were discarded before consensus assembly and CDR3 extraction. Clonotype tables were post-analysed with VDJtools, normalizing diversity by down-sampling all datasets to the smallest sample size. To correct batch-related cross-sample contamination, repertoire overlap clustering matched CDR3 amino acid sequences but not nucleotide sequences. TCRdb reprocessing: public reads trimmed at Q25 with fastp, clones called with MiXCR, in-frame beta chains kept. CDR3 protein sequences are deduplicated, and each keeps its most common genes and DNA. For this entry, the V and J calls and clone size follow TCRdb and not the study's own pipeline. This sample gives about 180,000 distinct CDR3 sequences in total; around 28% of them show up just once. The ten biggest clones cover less than 1.6% of the sample.

The sequencing input was blood. This TCR was recovered from a girl aged 10 to 17 with multiple sclerosis. The receptor chain draws on TRBV6-5 and TRBJ1-2; the D gene is not confidently resolved. The CDR3 region: CASRRDLEDYTF. Read as DNA, the sequence is TGTGCCAGCAGGAGGGATTTGGAGGACTACACCTTC.